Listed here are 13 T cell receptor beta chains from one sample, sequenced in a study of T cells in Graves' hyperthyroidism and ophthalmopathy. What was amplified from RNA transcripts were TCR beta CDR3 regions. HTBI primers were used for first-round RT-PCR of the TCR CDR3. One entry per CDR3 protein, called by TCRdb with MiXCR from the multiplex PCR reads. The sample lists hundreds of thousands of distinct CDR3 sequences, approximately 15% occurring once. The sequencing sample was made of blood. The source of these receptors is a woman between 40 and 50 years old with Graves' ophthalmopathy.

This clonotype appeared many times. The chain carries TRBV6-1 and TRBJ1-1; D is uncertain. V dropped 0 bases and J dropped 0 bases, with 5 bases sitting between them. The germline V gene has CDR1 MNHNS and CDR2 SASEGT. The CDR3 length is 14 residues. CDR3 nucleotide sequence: TGTGCCAGCAGTGAAGCACTGATGAACACTGAAGCTTTCTTT. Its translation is CASSEALMNTEAFF.

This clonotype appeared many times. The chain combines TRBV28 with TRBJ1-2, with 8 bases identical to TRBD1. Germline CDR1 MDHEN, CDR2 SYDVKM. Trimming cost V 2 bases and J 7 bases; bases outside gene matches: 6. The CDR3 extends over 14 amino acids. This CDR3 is CASSLGQGLGGYTF. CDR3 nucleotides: TGTGCCAGCAGTTTAGGACAGGGTTTGGGTGGCTACACCTTC.

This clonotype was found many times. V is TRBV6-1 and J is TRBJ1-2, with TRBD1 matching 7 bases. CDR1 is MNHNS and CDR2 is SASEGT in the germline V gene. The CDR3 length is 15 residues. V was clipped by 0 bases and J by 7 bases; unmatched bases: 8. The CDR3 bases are TGTGCCAGCAGTGAAGCGCGGAGACAGGGAGGTGGCTACACCTTC. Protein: CASSEARRQGGGYTF.

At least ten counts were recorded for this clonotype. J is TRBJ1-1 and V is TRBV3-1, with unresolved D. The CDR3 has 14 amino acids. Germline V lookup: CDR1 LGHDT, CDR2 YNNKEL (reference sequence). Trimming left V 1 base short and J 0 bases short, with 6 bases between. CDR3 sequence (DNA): TGTGCCAGCAGCCAAGCCGCGATGAACACTGAAGCTTTCTTT. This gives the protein CASSQAAMNTEAFF.

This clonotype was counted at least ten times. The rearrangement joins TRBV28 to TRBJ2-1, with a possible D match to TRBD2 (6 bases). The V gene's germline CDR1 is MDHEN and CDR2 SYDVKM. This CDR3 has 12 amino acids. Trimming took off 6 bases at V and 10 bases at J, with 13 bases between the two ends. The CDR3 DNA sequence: TGTGCCAGCAGAGCCCCGCTAGCGGAGCAGTTCTTC. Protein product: CASRAPLAEQFF.

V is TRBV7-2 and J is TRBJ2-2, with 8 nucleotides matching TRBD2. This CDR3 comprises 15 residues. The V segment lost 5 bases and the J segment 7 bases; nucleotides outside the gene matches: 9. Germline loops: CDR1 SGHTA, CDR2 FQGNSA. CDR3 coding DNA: TGTGCCAGCAGCATGGGACTAGGACTACTCGGGGAGCTGTTTTTT. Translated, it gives CASSMGLGLLGELFF.

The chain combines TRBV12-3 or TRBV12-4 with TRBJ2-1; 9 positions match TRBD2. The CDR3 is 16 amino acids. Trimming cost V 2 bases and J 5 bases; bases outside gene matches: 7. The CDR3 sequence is CASSLTASGTNNEQFF. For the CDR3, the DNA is TGTGCCAGCAGTTTAACGGCTAGCGGGACCAACAATGAGCAGTTCTTC.

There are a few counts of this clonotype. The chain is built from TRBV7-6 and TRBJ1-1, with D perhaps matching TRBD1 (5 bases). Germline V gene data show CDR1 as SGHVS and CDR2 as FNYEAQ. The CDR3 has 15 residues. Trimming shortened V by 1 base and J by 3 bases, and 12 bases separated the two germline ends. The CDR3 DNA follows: TGTGCCAGCAGCTTAGGGGCAGGGTCGGACACTGAAGCTTTCTTT. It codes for CASSLGAGSDTEAFF. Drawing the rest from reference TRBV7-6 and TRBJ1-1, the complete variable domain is GAGVSQSPRYKVTKRGQDVALRCDPISGHVSLYWYRQALGQGPEFLTYFNYEAQQDKSGLPNDRFSAERPEGSISTLTIQRTEQRDSAMYRCASSLGAGSDTEAFFGQGTRLTVV.

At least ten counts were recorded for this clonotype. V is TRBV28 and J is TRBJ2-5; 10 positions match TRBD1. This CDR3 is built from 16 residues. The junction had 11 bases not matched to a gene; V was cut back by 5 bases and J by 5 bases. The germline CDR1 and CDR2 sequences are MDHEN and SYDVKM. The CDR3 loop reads CASSTPDRGVLETQYF. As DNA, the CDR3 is TGTGCCAGCAGTACCCCGGACAGGGGGGTTCTGGAGACCCAGTACTTC. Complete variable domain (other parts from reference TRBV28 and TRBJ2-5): DVKVTQSSRYLVKRTGEKVFLECVQDMDHENMFWYRQDPGLGLRLIYFSYDVKMKEKGDIPEGYSVSREKKERFSLILESASTNQTSMYLCASSTPDRGVLETQYFGPGTRLLVL.

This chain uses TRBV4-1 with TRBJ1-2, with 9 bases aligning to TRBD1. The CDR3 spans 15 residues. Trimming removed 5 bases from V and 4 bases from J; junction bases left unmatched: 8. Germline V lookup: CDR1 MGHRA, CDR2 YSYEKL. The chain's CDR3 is CASSYMTGGGYGYTF. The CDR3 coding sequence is TGCGCCAGCAGCTACATGACAGGGGGGGGCTATGGCTACACCTTC.

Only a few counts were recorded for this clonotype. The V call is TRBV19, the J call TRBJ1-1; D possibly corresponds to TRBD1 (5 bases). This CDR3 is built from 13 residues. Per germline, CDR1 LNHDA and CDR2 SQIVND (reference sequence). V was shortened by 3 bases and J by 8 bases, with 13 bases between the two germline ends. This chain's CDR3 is CASSIVLGGEAFF. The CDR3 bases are TGTGCCAGTAGTATCGTCTTGGGGGGGGAAGCTTTCTTT.

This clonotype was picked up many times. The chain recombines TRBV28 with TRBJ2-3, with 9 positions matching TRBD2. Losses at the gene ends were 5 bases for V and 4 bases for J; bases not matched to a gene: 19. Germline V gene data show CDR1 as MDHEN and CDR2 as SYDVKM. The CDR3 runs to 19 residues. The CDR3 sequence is CASSTASGMTITLSDTQYF. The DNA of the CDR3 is TGTGCCAGCAGTACCGCTAGCGGGATGACGATAACTTTATCAGATACGCAGTATTTT.

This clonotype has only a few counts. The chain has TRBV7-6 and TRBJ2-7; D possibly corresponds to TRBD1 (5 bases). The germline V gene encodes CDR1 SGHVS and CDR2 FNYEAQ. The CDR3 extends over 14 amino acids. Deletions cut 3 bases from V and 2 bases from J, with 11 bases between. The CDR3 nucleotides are TGTGCCAGCAGCTTGGAAGACAGCGCCTACGAGCAGTACTTC. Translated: CASSLEDSAYEQYF. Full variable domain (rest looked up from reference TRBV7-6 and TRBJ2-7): GAGVSQSPRYKVTKRGQDVALRCDPISGHVSLYWYRQALGQGPEFLTYFNYEAQQDKSGLPNDRFSAERPEGSISTLTIQRTEQRDSAMYRCASSLEDSAYEQYFGPGTRLTVT.